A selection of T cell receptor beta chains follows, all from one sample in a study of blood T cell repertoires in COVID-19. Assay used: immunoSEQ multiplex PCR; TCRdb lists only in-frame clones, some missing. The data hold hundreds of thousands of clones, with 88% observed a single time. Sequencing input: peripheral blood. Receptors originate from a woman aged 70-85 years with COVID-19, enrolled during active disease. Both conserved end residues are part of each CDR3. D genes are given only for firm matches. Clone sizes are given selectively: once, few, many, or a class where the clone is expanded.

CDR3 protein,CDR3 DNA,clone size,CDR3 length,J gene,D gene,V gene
CASGVRTELNTEAFF,TGTGCCAGCGGGGTACGGACAGAATTGAACACTGAAGCTTTCTTT,once,15,TRBJ1-1,NA,TRBV6-5
CAWSVGGGGNTIYF,TGTGCCTGGAGTGTGGGGGGTGGAGGAAACACCATATATTTT,NA,14,TRBJ1-3,NA,TRBV30
CASSQAEGQGAYEQYF,TGTGCCAGCAGCCAAGCCGAGGGACAGGGGGCCTACGAGCAGTACTTC,NA,16,TRBJ2-7,TRBD1,TRBV4-2
CASSKDRDAETQYF,TGTGCCAGCAGTAAGGACAGGGATGCGGAGACCCAGTACTTC,NA,14,TRBJ2-5,TRBD1,TRBV11-2
CASSTGQGFEKLFF,TGTGCCAGCAGTACGGGACAGGGATTCGAAAAACTGTTTTTT,NA,14,TRBJ1-4,TRBD1,TRBV28
CAWNKNTEAFF,TGTGCCTGGAATAAGAACACTGAAGCTTTCTTT,NA,11,TRBJ1-1,NA,TRBV30
CASTPGLSTDTQYF,TGTGCCAGCACCCCTGGGCTGAGCACAGATACGCAGTATTTT,once,14,TRBJ2-3,NA,TRBV11-2
CASSLAHGQGANTGELFF,TGTGCCAGCAGCTTAGCGCACGGACAGGGGGCGAACACCGGGGAGCTGTTTTTT,NA,18,TRBJ2-2,TRBD1,TRBV7-9
CASSFISGSGQPQHF,TGTGCCAGCAGTTTCATTTCGGGGAGCGGTCAGCCCCAGCATTTT,NA,15,TRBJ1-5,NA,TRBV28
CATSRDKVTEGRYTF,TGTGCCACCAGCAGAGATAAAGTGACGGAGGGCCGCTACACCTTC,NA,15,TRBJ1-2,NA,TRBV15
CASSLNLNTEAFF,TGTGCCAGCAGCTTAAACTTGAACACTGAAGCTTTCTTT,NA,13,TRBJ1-1,NA,TRBV11-2
CASSQRALQRGRGNYEQYF,TGTGCCAGCAGCCAACGTGCCCTCCAACGAGGCCGGGGGAACTACGAGCAGTACTTC,NA,19,TRBJ2-7,NA,TRBV28
CASSLRGGEETQYF,TGCGCCAGCAGCTTGAGAGGGGGGGAAGAGACCCAGTACTTC,NA,14,TRBJ2-5,NA,TRBV5-1
CATLGQGGTNTEAFF,TGTGCCACGTTAGGACAGGGGGGGACGAACACTGAAGCTTTCTTT,NA,15,TRBJ1-1,TRBD1,TRBV6-5
CASGRSGNTEAFF,TGTGCTAGTGGTCGGAGTGGGAACACTGAAGCTTTCTTT,NA,13,TRBJ1-1,NA,TRBV12-5
CASSQAPSSGSPLHF,TGTGCCAGCAGCCAAGCCCCCTCCTCGGGTTCACCCCTCCACTTT,NA,15,TRBJ1-6,NA,TRBV14
CASSFSGGPNTGELFF,TGTGCCAGCAGCTTCAGCGGGGGGCCCAACACCGGGGAGCTGTTTTTT,NA,16,TRBJ2-2,TRBD2,TRBV7-3
CASSFQRATWGNEQFF,TGTGCCAGCAGTTTTCAGCGGGCGACGTGGGGCAATGAGCAGTTCTTC,NA,16,TRBJ2-1,NA,TRBV27
CSVSGGRTDTQYF,TGCAGCGTGAGCGGGGGCCGCACAGATACGCAGTATTTT,NA,13,TRBJ2-3,TRBD2,TRBV29-1
CASSPGLVGYTF,TGTGCCAGCAGCCCTGGTTTAGTGGGCTACACCTTC,NA,12,TRBJ1-2,NA,TRBV3-1/TRBV3-2
CAGSPSPLYGYTF,TGTGCCGGCAGTCCCTCACCACTTTATGGCTACACCTTC,NA,13,TRBJ1-2,NA,TRBV12-3/TRBV12-4
CASSDRDEATEAFF,TGTGCCAGCTCAGATCGCGACGAGGCCACTGAAGCTTTCTTT,NA,14,TRBJ1-1,NA,TRBV18
CSVERTEAFF,TGCAGCGTTGAACGGACTGAAGCTTTCTTT,once,10,TRBJ1-1,NA,TRBV29-1
CASSLVKDTYQPQHF,TGTGCCAGCAGCTTAGTGAAGGACACCTATCAGCCCCAGCATTTT,NA,15,TRBJ1-5,NA,TRBV7-7
CASSPEFYGYTF,TGTGCCAGTAGTCCGGAGTTCTATGGCTACACCTTC,NA,12,TRBJ1-2,NA,TRBV19
CASSPDTGSTQHF,TGTGCCAGCAGCCCAGATACAGGGAGTACCCAGCATTTT,NA,13,TRBJ1-5,NA,TRBV7-9
CAWSLVDNHPYGYTF,TGTGCCTGGAGTCTTGTGGACAACCATCCCTATGGCTACACCTTC,NA,15,TRBJ1-2,NA,TRBV30
CASSITGTAQETQYF,TGTGCCAGTAGTATAACTGGGACAGCACAAGAGACCCAGTACTTC,NA,15,TRBJ2-5,TRBD1,TRBV19
CSVSRGSNEKLFF,TGCAGCGTATCCAGGGGGTCTAATGAAAAACTGTTTTTT,NA,13,TRBJ1-4,TRBD1,TRBV29-1
CASRRQGMSEKLFF,TGTGCCAGCAGGAGACAGGGGATGAGTGAAAAACTGTTTTTT,NA,14,TRBJ1-4,TRBD1,TRBV6-5
CASSLSENREQFF,TGTGCCAGCAGTTTATCAGAGAACCGTGAGCAGTTCTTC,NA,13,TRBJ2-1,NA,TRBV27
CASSLRPGGNSGNTIYF,TGTGCCAGCAGCTTGCGGCCAGGGGGTAACTCTGGAAACACCATATATTTT,NA,17,TRBJ1-3,TRBD1,TRBV5-6
CASSLVSFGSGGGAFF,TGTGCCAGCAGCTTAGTATCGTTCGGTTCGGGAGGGGGAGCTTTCTTT,NA,16,TRBJ1-1,NA,TRBV7-9
CAWSVWTGSYTF,TGTGCCTGGAGTGTTTGGACAGGGAGCTACACCTTC,NA,12,TRBJ1-2,TRBD1,TRBV30
CATSRGTGSGYTF,TGTGCCACCAGCAGGGGGACAGGGAGCGGCTACACCTTC,NA,13,TRBJ1-2,TRBD1,TRBV15
CASSQGRFPYGYTF,TGTGCCAGCAGTCAGGGCCGATTCCCCTATGGCTACACCTTC,NA,14,TRBJ1-2,NA,TRBV2
CASSMTGILGYTF,TGTGCCAGCAGTATGACAGGGATTCTTGGCTACACCTTC,NA,13,TRBJ1-2,TRBD1,TRBV27